The rows below give T cell receptor beta chains drawn from one sample of a study of post-analysis software for immune sequencing data. TCRdb independently ran MiXCR on the PCR reads; one entry per CDR3 protein. The data contain hundreds of thousands of distinct CDR3 sequences, 25% to 30% of them singletons. Material: blood. The receptors were sampled from a girl aged 5-17 years with multiple sclerosis. Both conserved end residues are part of each CDR3. The D gene is left open where the match is weak. Size tells how often a clone was seen (once, few, many) or the class of an expanded clone, and some rows leave it out.

abundance,v_gene,j_gene,d_gene,CDR3nt,CDR3aa
NA,TRBV28,TRBJ1-2,TRBD1,TGTGCCAGCAGTTTCGTCGACAGGGAGTACGGAGGCTACACCTTC,CASSFVDREYGGYTF
few,TRBV2,TRBJ2-7,NA,TGTGCCAGCAGGGACAGCCCGGGTAGGGAGCAGTACTTC,CASRDSPGREQYF
NA,TRBV10-3,TRBJ2-5,NA,TGTGCCAACAAGGAGACCCAGTACTTC,CANKETQYF
NA,TRBV28,TRBJ2-4,TRBD2,TGTGCCAGCAGTTACAGGACTAGCGGGTTAGCCAAAAACATTCAGTACTTC,CASSYRTSGLAKNIQYF
many,TRBV25-1,TRBJ2-7,NA,TGTGCCAGCAGTGTGGGCAGCTCCTACGAGCAGTACTTC,CASSVGSSYEQYF
NA,TRBV28,TRBJ2-3,TRBD2,TGTGCCAGCAGTTTAATTGAGCGGGGTATAACAGATACGCAGTATTTT,CASSLIERGITDTQYF
few,TRBV6-5,TRBJ2-5,NA,TGTGCCAGCAGTTGGGCCCCGGGGTTTGGGCAAGAGACCCAGTACTTC,CASSWAPGFGQETQYF
NA,TRBV24-1,TRBJ2-7,NA,TGTGCCACCAGTGACGAGAGCTCCTACAATGAGCAGTACTTC,CATSDESSYNEQYF
NA,TRBV4-1,TRBJ2-7,TRBD1,TGCGCCAGCAGCCAAGAATCCGGGACAGGGACCTCCTACGAGCAGTACTTC,CASSQESGTGTSYEQYF
few,TRBV9,TRBJ2-7,TRBD1,TGTGCCAGCAGCGTAGGACAGGGCCACTCCTACGAGCAGTACTTC,CASSVGQGHSYEQYF
NA,TRBV5-1,TRBJ1-1,NA,TGCGCCAGCAGCTTTGCCGGGAAAACTGAAGCTTTCTTT,CASSFAGKTEAFF
many,TRBV10-3,TRBJ2-5,NA,TGTGCCATCGGTCCCCAAGAGACCCAGTACTTC,CAIGPQETQYF
NA,TRBV6-1,TRBJ1-1,NA,TGTGCCAACGGCAGGGTGGGAGTGAACACTGAAGCTTTCTTT,CANGRVGVNTEAFF
NA,TRBV7-2,TRBJ2-1,TRBD1,TGTGCCAGCAGGCAGGGACAGGGCTCCCACAATGAGCAGTTCTTC,CASRQGQGSHNEQFF
once,TRBV21-1,TRBJ1-1,NA,TGTGCCAGCGCCTCGACCAACATTCGGGACGCAAAAGCTTTCTTT,CASASTNIRDAKAFF
NA,TRBV29-1,TRBJ2-7,NA,TGCAGCGTTAGGGGGTACGGCTACGAGCAGTACTTC,CSVRGYGYEQYF
few,TRBV6-1,TRBJ2-7,NA,TGTGCCAGCCGCGCACGGGAGTGGGAGCAGTACTTC,CASRAREWEQYF
few,TRBV18,TRBJ2-3,NA,TGTGCCAGCTCACCATCGATTAAGGGGCAGGGGACAGATACGCAGTATTTT,CASSPSIKGQGTDTQYF
NA,TRBV29-1,TRBJ2-2,NA,TGCAGCGTTGCCCCCATAGGGTCCACCGGGGAGCTGTTTTTT,CSVAPIGSTGELFF
NA,TRBV18,TRBJ2-7,TRBD2,TGTGCCAGCTCACTGACTAGCGGGCGTAAGGAGCAGTACTTC,CASSLTSGRKEQYF
few,TRBV6-5,TRBJ1-2,TRBD1,TGTGCCAGCAGTTACCACGGAGCGACAGGGGGCGAGGGCTACACCTTC,CASSYHGATGGEGYTF
NA,TRBV20-1,TRBJ2-5,NA,TGCAGTGCGCCCGGACAACAAGAGACCCAGTACTTC,CSAPGQQETQYF
NA,TRBV20-1,TRBJ2-7,TRBD2,TGCAGTGCTCGGAATCAGGGACTAACGACGATCACCGAGCAGTACTTC,CSARNQGLTTITEQYF
NA,TRBV6-5,TRBJ2-1,NA,TGTGCCAGCAGCCAGCGGGTCGATGAGCAGTTCTTC,CASSQRVDEQFF
once,TRBV20-1,TRBJ1-5,NA,TGCAGTGCTCTAATCGCCGACCGTCCAAGGCGGCCCCAGCATTTT,CSALIADRPRRPQHF
few,TRBV7-9,TRBJ2-4,TRBD1,TGTGCCAGCAGCCATACAGGGGCCCTTTTAGCCAAAAACATTCAGTACTTC,CASSHTGALLAKNIQYF
few,TRBV7-2,TRBJ2-3,NA,TGTGCCAGCAGCCTACGGACAGCAGATACGCAGTATTTT,CASSLRTADTQYF
many,TRBV4-3,TRBJ2-4,TRBD2,TGCGCCAGCAGCCAAGATCGGGCTAGCGGGAGCCGTCTGTCGAACATTCAGTACTTC,CASSQDRASGSRLSNIQYF
NA,TRBV20-1,TRBJ2-7,TRBD1,TGCAGTGCTAGGAGGGGACAGGGGGCGCGCGAGCAGTACTTC,CSARRGQGAREQYF
once,TRBV3-1,TRBJ2-3,NA,TGTGCCAGCACGACAGGCGGCACAGATACGCAGTATTTT,CASTTGGTDTQYF
few,TRBV6-1,TRBJ2-5,NA,TGTGCCAGCAGTGAACTCGGCGGCCAAGAGACCCAGTACTTC,CASSELGGQETQYF
few,TRBV24-1,TRBJ2-7,TRBD2,TGTGCCACCAGTGGAAGAGGGACTAGCGGGCTTTACGAGCAGTACTTC,CATSGRGTSGLYEQYF
few,TRBV5-1,TRBJ2-4,NA,TGCGCCAGCAGCCCCGGGGTCGATCTAGCCAAAAACATTCAGTACTTC,CASSPGVDLAKNIQYF
NA,TRBV10-3,TRBJ2-5,TRBD2,TGTGCCATCAGGGGGACTAGCGGGCTCCAAGAGACCCAGTACTTC,CAIRGTSGLQETQYF
NA,TRBV27,TRBJ2-1,NA,TGTGCCAGCAGCAATGGTGGGAGCAGAATCATTTCCTACAATGAGCAGTTCTTC,CASSNGGSRIISYNEQFF
NA,TRBV7-9,TRBJ2-6,NA,TGTGCCTCTCCGACGGGGGTGTCTGGGGCCAACGTCCTGACTTTC,CASPTGVSGANVLTF
few,TRBV6-5,TRBJ2-1,NA,TGTGCCGGCAGTTATGGGGCGGGAACATACAATGAGCAGTTCTTC,CAGSYGAGTYNEQFF
few,TRBV20-1,TRBJ1-2,TRBD1,TGCAGTGCGGATAACCGGGACAGGGGATCGGGCGGCTACACCTTC,CSADNRDRGSGGYTF
NA,TRBV28,TRBJ1-2,NA,TGTGCCAGCAGGCCTAACAGGGCTGGCTACACCTTC,CASRPNRAGYTF
NA,TRBV20-1,TRBJ2-5,NA,TGCAGTGCTAGACAGGCCGGCCAAGAGACCCAGTACTTC,CSARQAGQETQYF
few,TRBV15,TRBJ1-4,NA,TGTGCCACCAGCAGAGAACAGGGCCCAACTAATGAAAAACTGTTTTTT,CATSREQGPTNEKLFF
few,TRBV28,TRBJ1-5,TRBD1,TGTGCCAGCAGTTTAAACAGGGGGGACCAGCCCCAGCATTTT,CASSLNRGDQPQHF
NA,TRBV5-5,TRBJ2-5,NA,TGTGCCAGCAGGTTAGGACGACACCTGGGAGAGACCCAGTACTTC,CASRLGRHLGETQYF
NA,TRBV20-1,TRBJ1-1,NA,TGCAGTGCTGGCTCTTTTACGGGGCCCACTGAAGCTTTCTTT,CSAGSFTGPTEAFF
NA,TRBV7-9,TRBJ1-2,NA,TGTGCCAGCAGCCCTCCCCCCCTTGGGGCATCGAACTATGGCTACACCTTC,CASSPPPLGASNYGYTF
NA,TRBV7-9,TRBJ2-7,TRBD1,TGTGCCAGCAGCCTAGGGGACAGGAGGAGCTCCTACGAGCAGTACTTC,CASSLGDRRSSYEQYF
NA,TRBV6-5,TRBJ2-3,TRBD2,TGTGCCAGCAGTTACTCACTAGCGGGGGGCCCAGATACGCAGTATTTT,CASSYSLAGGPDTQYF
NA,TRBV7-6,TRBJ2-5,TRBD1,TGTGCCAGCAGCTTCCCCGGGACAGGGGTTCGGGAGACCCAGTACTTC,CASSFPGTGVRETQYF
NA,TRBV4-1,TRBJ2-5,NA,TGCGCCAGCAGCCAAGTAAAAGGGCAAGAGACCCAGTACTTC,CASSQVKGQETQYF
NA,TRBV12-3/TRBV12-4,TRBJ2-1,NA,TGTGCCAGCAGTCGCACACTCCATGAGCAGTTCTTC,CASSRTLHEQFF
once,TRBV5-1,TRBJ2-5,NA,TGCGCCAGCAGCTTGGGTAGGACAGATGGGCAGTACTTC,CASSLGRTDGQYF